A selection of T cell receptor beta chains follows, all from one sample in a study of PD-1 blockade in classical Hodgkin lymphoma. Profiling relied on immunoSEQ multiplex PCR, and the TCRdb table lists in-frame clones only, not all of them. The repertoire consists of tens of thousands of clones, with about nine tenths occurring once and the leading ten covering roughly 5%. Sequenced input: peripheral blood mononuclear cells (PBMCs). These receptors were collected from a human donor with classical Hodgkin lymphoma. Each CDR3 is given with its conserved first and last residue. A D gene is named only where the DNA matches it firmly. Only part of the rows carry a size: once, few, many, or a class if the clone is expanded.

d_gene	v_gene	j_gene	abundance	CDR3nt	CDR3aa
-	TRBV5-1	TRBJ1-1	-	TGCGCCAGCAGCTTGGAGTGGGGACCCAACACTGAAGCTTTCTTT	CASSLEWGPNTEAFF
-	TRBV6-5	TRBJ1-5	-	TGTGCCAGCAGCAGACAGGCCCCTATCAATCAGCCCCAGCATTTT	CASSRQAPINQPQHF
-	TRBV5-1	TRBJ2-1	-	TGCGCCAGCAGCAGCCGGGGAGTGGAAGCGGGTGAGCAGTTCTTC	CASSSRGVEAGEQFF
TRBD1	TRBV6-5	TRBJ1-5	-	TGTGCCAGCAGTTCGGACAGGTATAGCAATCAGCCCCAGCATTTT	CASSSDRYSNQPQHF
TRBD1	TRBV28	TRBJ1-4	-	TGTGCCAGCAGTTTGCTTGGAGGGGGCGGTGAAAAACTGTTTTTT	CASSLLGGGGEKLFF
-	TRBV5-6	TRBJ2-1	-	TGTGCCAGCAGCTTGAGTAGAGAGTACAATGAGCAGTTCTTC	CASSLSREYNEQFF
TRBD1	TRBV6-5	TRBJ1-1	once	TGTGCCAGCAGTTTCAGGGGACAGGGGACCTTGGGGGCTTTCTTT	CASSFRGQGTLGAFF
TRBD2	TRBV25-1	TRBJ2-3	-	TGTGCCAGCAGTAAATTTAGCGGGAACACAGATACGCAGTATTTT	CASSKFSGNTDTQYF
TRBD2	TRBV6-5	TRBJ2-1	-	TGTGCCAGCAGCTCGACTAGCGGACCCTACAATGAGCAGTTCTTC	CASSSTSGPYNEQFF
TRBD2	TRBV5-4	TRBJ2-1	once	TGTGCCAGCAGCTTGGAAACGGGAGGTGGGAATGAGCAGTTCTTC	CASSLETGGGNEQFF
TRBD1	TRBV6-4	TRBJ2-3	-	TGTGCCAGCAGAGACAGGGGGCCTCCAGATACGCAGTATTTT	CASRDRGPPDTQYF
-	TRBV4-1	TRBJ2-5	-	TGCGCCAGCTCAAGGCCCGGAGGAGGGATGGGGAAGCGGGAGACCCAGTACTTC	CASSRPGGGMGKRETQYF
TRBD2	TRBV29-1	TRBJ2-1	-	TGCAGCGTTGTTGCGGGAGAGGGAGAGGGGGAGCAGTTCTTC	CSVVAGEGEGEQFF
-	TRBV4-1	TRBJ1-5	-	TGCGCCAGCAGCCAAGATAGCAATTATCAGCCCCAGCATTTT	CASSQDSNYQPQHF
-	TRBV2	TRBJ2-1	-	TGTGCCAGCACTTCGGGCCCTAGCTCCTACAATGAGCAGTTCTTC	CASTSGPSSYNEQFF
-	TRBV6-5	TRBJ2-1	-	TGTGCCAACCGGGGGGCTCAAGGAGATGAGCAGTTCTTC	CANRGAQGDEQFF
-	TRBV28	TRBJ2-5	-	TGTGCCAGCAGGGGGGACCGGGCCCAAGAGACCCAGTACTTC	CASRGDRAQETQYF
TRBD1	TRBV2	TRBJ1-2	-	TGTGCCAGCAGCGGGGGGACAGGGAGTGGAGGCTACACCTTC	CASSGGTGSGGYTF
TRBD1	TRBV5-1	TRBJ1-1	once	TGCGCCAGCAGCCCGGGACAGGGCACGACTGAAGCTTTCTTT	CASSPGQGTTEAFF
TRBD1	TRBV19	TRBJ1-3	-	TGTGCCAGTAGCGCCGGGACAGGGGTGGGAAACACCATATATTTT	CASSAGTGVGNTIYF
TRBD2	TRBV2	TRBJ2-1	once	TGTGCCAGCAGTTTAGGACTAGCCCGGAAGCTTGAGCAGTTCTTC	CASSLGLARKLEQFF
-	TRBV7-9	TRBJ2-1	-	TGTGCCAGCAGCTCCCCAGCGGGCGGGCAGTTCTTC	CASSSPAGGQFF
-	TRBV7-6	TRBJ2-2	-	TGTGCCAGCAGCTTTAAGAGGGGTGGGACCGGGGAGCTGTTTTTT	CASSFKRGGTGELFF
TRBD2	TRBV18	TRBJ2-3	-	TGTGCCAGCTCACCGGCGGCTAGCGGTCTCAGCACAGATACGCAGTATTTT	CASSPAASGLSTDTQYF